The 9 T cell receptor beta chains below were found in one sample sequenced in a study of post-analysis software for immune sequencing data. Study-level results: Included in a set of roughly five TRBV segments more frequent in patients than controls were TRBV5-6, TRBV5-1 and TRBV20-1.

Their antigens are not known. Built from TCR beta cDNA, the libraries had unique molecular identifiers in them. One entry per CDR3 protein, called by TCRdb with MiXCR from the PCR reads. The table has roughly 600,000 distinct CDR3 sequences, 44% seen once. Sequencing was performed on blood. All receptors derive from a girl aged 10 to 17 with multiple sclerosis.

The V call is TRBV11-2, the J call TRBJ2-3, with D unresolved. This CDR3 has 15 amino acids. The V gene lost 1 base and the J gene lost 4 bases, with 12 bases spanning the gap. Germline values: CDR1 SGHAT, CDR2 FQNNGV. This CDR3 is CASSLALYMSDTQYF. The CDR3 DNA reads as TGTGCCAGCAGCTTAGCCCTCTACATGTCAGATACGCAGTATTTT. The full variable domain, in which reference TRBV11-2 and TRBJ2-3 provide the parts outside the CDR3, is EAGVAQSPRYKIIEKRQSVAFWCNPISGHATLYWYQQILGQGPKLLIQFQNNGVVDDSQLPKDRFSAERLKGVDSTLKIQPAKLEDSAVYLCASSLALYMSDTQYFGPGTRLTVL.

As DNA, the CDR3 is TGCGCCAGCAGCTTGGACAGTAGTTTGAACACTGAAGCTTTCTTT. Translating it yields CASSLDSSLNTEAFF. J is TRBJ1-1 and V is TRBV5-1; D is unresolved. V was pared by 0 bases and J by 0 bases, with 9 bases between. CDR3 length: 15 amino acids. The germline gives CDR1 SGHRS, CDR2 YFSETQ.

This clonotype has only a few counts. The rearrangement links TRBV29-1 to TRBJ2-1; 9 nucleotides align to TRBD1. Trimming took 7 bases from V and 12 from J; bases not matched to a gene: 10. This CDR3 comprises 12 residues. Per the germline V gene, CDR1 is SQVTM and CDR2 is ANQGSEA. The CDR3, as DNA: TGCAGCGCTGGGACAGGGACTCTTGGGCAGTTCTTC. Its translation: CSAGTGTLGQFF.

A few counts support this clonotype. The gene calls are TRBV6-2 or TRBV6-3 and TRBJ2-7, with D unresolved. The CDR3 sequence is 12 residues long. Germline V gene sequence: CDR1 MNHEY, CDR2 SVGEGT. Trimming took 2 bases from V and 2 from J, leaving 4 bases between them. In DNA, the CDR3 is TGTGCCAGCAGTTACCCAGCCTACGAGCAGTACTTC. Translated, it gives CASSYPAYEQYF.

This clonotype was seen more than once but under ten times. V is TRBV20-1 and J is TRBJ2-6, with no clear D. V lost 0 bases and J 0 bases, leaving 3 bases between the germline ends. The germline V gene has CDR1 DFQATT and CDR2 SNEGSKA (reference sequence). This CDR3 has 14 residues. The CDR3 loop is CSAREHSGANVLTF. The CDR3 DNA sequence: TGCAGTGCTAGAGAGCACTCTGGGGCCAACGTCCTGACTTTC.

This chain uses TRBV19 with TRBJ2-1; tentative D call: TRBD1 (6 bases). CDR1 and CDR2 from the germline V gene are LNHDA and SQIVND (reference sequence). Between the trimmed V and J ends, which lost 6 bases and 5 bases, there was a span of 11 bases. This CDR3 comprises 13 residues. The CDR3 sequence: CASRWGLNNEQFF. As DNA, the CDR3 is TGTGCCAGTAGGTGGGGGCTTAACAATGAGCAGTTCTTC.

Written as DNA, the CDR3 is TGTGCCAGCAGTGCTATACAGGGCTCCTACAATGAGCAGTTCTTC. Its translation is CASSAIQGSYNEQFF. The J gene is TRBJ2-1, the V gene TRBV2; tentative D call: TRBD1 (6 bases). The germline gives CDR1 SNHLY, CDR2 FYNNEI. The germline V and J ends were trimmed by 4 bases and 0 bases, with 10 bases remaining between them. CDR3 length: 15 amino acids.

In this sample, this clonotype turned up a few times. The chain joins TRBV6-5 to TRBJ1-5, with D hard to call. There are 15 residues in the CDR3. CDR1 MNHEY and CDR2 SVGAGI come from the germline V gene. The ends were cut back, 0 bases at V and 3 bases at J, with 9 bases in the middle. CDR3 coding DNA: TGTGCCAGCAGTTACTCAGGGCAGTCCAATCAGCCCCAGCATTTT. Encoded protein: CASSYSGQSNQPQHF.

The chain couples TRBV4-1 to TRBJ2-4; no firm D call. The CDR3 is 16 residues long. V lost 0 bases and J lost 4, with 13 bases in between. CDR1 and CDR2 (germline): MGHRA, YSYEKL. The CDR3 nucleotides read TGCGCCAGCAGCCAAGATGGGCCCCTTCGTAAAAACATTCAGTACTTC. As protein: CASSQDGPLRKNIQYF.